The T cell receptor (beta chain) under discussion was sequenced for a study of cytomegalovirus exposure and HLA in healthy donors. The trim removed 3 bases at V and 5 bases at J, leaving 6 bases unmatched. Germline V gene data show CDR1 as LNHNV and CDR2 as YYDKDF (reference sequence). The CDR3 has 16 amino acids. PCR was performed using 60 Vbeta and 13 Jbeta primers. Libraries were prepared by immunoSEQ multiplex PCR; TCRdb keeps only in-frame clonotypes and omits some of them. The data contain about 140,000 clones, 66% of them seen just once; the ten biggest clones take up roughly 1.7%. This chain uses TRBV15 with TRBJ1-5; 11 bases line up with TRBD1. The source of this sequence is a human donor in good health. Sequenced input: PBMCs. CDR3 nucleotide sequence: TGTGCCACCAGCAGGGAGGGGACAGGGGGTGATCAGCCCCAGCATTTT. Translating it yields CATSREGTGGDQPQHF. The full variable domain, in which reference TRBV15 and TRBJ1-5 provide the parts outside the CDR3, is DAMVIQNPRYQVTQFGKPVTLSCSQTLNHNVMYWYQQKSSQAPKLLFHYYDKDFNNEADTPDNFQSRRPNTSFCFLDIRSPGLGDTAMYLCATSREGTGGDQPQHFGDGTRLSIL.